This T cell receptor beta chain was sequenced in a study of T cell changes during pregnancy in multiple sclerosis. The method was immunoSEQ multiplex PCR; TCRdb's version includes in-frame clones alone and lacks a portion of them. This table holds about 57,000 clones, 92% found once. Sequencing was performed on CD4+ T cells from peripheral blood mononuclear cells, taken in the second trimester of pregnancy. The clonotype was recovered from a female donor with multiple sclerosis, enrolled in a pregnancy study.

CDR3 protein: CASSLAGGGTAVYEQYF. For the CDR3, the DNA is TGCGCCAGCAGCTTGGCCGGAGGAGGGACGGCAGTCTACGAGCAGTACTTC. The V gene is TRBV5-1, the J gene TRBJ2-7; weak D call: TRBD2 (6 bases). The CDR3 spans 17 residues. V gave up 0 bases and J gave up 3 bases, with 19 bases separating them. Germline loops: CDR1 SGHRS, CDR2 YFSETQ.